Each of the 25 T cell receptor beta chains below was sequenced from the same sample in a study of shared clonotypes between healthy human individuals. TCRdb keeps only in-frame clones here, not all; method: immunoSEQ multiplex PCR. The sample has around 2.1 million clones, approximately 94% seen once. CD45RO-negative cells were positively selected for CCR7, leaving out terminally differentiated effector memory CD45RA+ cells. Specimen: naive CD8+ T cells from PBMCs. The source of these receptors is a man between 18 and 29 years old in good health. Some clones in this sample may be carry-over from other donors' samples.

The V gene is TRBV18, the J gene TRBJ1-4; unclear D gene. This CDR3 has 13 amino acids. Germline CDR1 KGHSH, CDR2 LQKENI. V was cut by 4 bases and J by 0 bases, with 3 bases left in between. CDR3 nucleotide sequence: TGTGCCAGCTCACTCGCAACTAATGAAAAACTGTTTTTT. Amino acid sequence: CASSLATNEKLFF.

As DNA, the CDR3 is TGTGCCAGCAGTTTAAGTCAGGTCGGTGGCGAGCAGTACTTC. Encoded protein: CASSLSQVGGEQYF. The gene calls are TRBV27 and TRBJ2-7, with D unclear. Germline V CDR1 and CDR2: MNHEY, SMNVEV (reference sequence). The CDR3 totals 14 residues. Trimming pared 2 bases from V and 6 bases from J, leaving 14 bases between.

The chain uses TRBV28 and TRBJ2-3; 10 bases are shared with TRBD2. Germline V gene data show CDR1 as MDHEN and CDR2 as SYDVKM. The length of the CDR3 is 15 residues. V gave up 6 bases and J gave up 1 base; unmatched junction bases: 4. CDR3 sequence: CASRVAGGRTDTQYF. DNA of the CDR3: TGTGCCAGCAGGGTAGCGGGAGGCCGCACAGATACGCAGTATTTT.

This chain uses TRBV4-1 with TRBJ2-1, with 7 bases aligning to TRBD1. The CDR3 has 16 residues. V lost 3 bases to trimming and J lost 2 bases; unmatched junction nucleotides: 7. The germline V gene encodes CDR1 MGHRA and CDR2 YSYEKL. In DNA form, the CDR3 reads TGCGCCAGCAGCCACGAAGACAGGGTTCCCTACAATGAGCAGTTCTTC. It translates to CASSHEDRVPYNEQFF.

J is TRBJ1-2 and V is TRBV14, with 9 positions matching TRBD1. Losses at the gene ends were 3 bases for V and 2 bases for J; bases not matched to a gene: 4. The length of the CDR3 is 15 residues. Germline values: CDR1 SGHDN, CDR2 FVKESK. The CDR3 coding sequence is TGTGCCAGCAGCCAGACAGGGGGATTCAACTATGGCTACACCTTC. Its translation is CASSQTGGFNYGYTF.

The chain recombines TRBV7-9 with TRBJ2-1; D is ambiguous. The V gene's germline CDR1 is SEHNR and CDR2 FQNEAQ (reference sequence). Trimming removed 3 bases at V and 13 bases at J, with 13 bases between. There are 12 residues in the CDR3. CDR3 region: CASSFARGLQFF. CDR3 nucleotide sequence: TGTGCCAGCAGCTTCGCTCGCGGTCTCCAGTTCTTC.

The rearrangement joins TRBV10-2 to TRBJ2-7; D unresolved. The CDR3 extends over 12 amino acids. Germline V gene lookup returns CDR1 WSHSY and CDR2 SAAADI. Trimming removed 6 bases from V and 5 bases from J, with 11 bases in between. CDR3 bases: TGCGCCAGCAGCCCGGCGACAAACGAGCAGTACTTC. Residues: CASSPATNEQYF.

The V gene is TRBV9, the J gene TRBJ2-2; D unresolved. Germline V gives CDR1 SGDLS, CDR2 YYNGEE. The CDR3 contains 12 residues. V lost 4 bases, J lost 5 bases, and 6 bases lay in between. CDR3: CASSFSTGELFF. In nucleotides, the CDR3 is TGTGCCAGCAGCTTCAGTACCGGGGAGCTGTTTTTT. The whole variable domain, filled in from reference TRBV9 and TRBJ2-2, reads DSGVTQTPKHLITATGQRVTLRCSPRSGDLSVYWYQQSLDQGLQFLIQYYNGEERAKGNILERFSAQQFPDLHSELNLSSLELGDSALYFCASSFSTGELFFGEGSRLTVL.

Points on this clone: The same CDR3 arises from other DNA sequences in this sample as well. The chain uses TRBV27 and TRBJ2-1; D possibly corresponds to TRBD2 (7 bases). The CDR3 covers 13 residues. The V gene lost 2 bases and the J gene lost 6 bases, with 8 bases spanning the gap. Germline V gene lookup returns CDR1 MNHEY and CDR2 SMNVEV (reference sequence). The CDR3 spells CASSLGGANEQFF. CDR3 sequence (DNA): TGTGCCAGCAGTTTAGGGGGGGCCAATGAGCAGTTCTTC.

This chain uses TRBV5-1 with TRBJ1-4; 10 bases map to TRBD1. This CDR3 comprises 15 residues. CDR1 and CDR2 (germline): SGHRS, YFSETQ. V was pared by 2 bases and J by 6 bases, with 4 bases of the junction left unmatched. The DNA of the CDR3 is TGCGCCAGCAGCTTACCGGGGACAGGGGATGAAAAACTGTTTTTT. This translates into CASSLPGTGDEKLFF.

This clone has a single count. The chain is built from TRBV4-1 and TRBJ2-2; D might be TRBD1 (7 bases). Trimming pared 3 bases from V and 3 bases from J, leaving 17 bases between. Germline V gives CDR1 MGHRA, CDR2 YSYEKL. There are 17 residues in the CDR3. The CDR3 region is CASSHRQGGEYTGELFF. DNA for the CDR3: TGCGCCAGCAGCCACCGACAGGGCGGGGAATACACCGGGGAGCTGTTTTTT.

The rearrangement uses TRBV11-2 and TRBJ2-7; TRBD1 aligns across 7 bases. The germline V gene has CDR1 SGHAT and CDR2 FQNNGV. The V gene end was trimmed by 5 bases and the J gene end by 1 base; junction bases not matched to a gene: 5. The CDR3 spans 14 residues. The CDR3 coding sequence is TGTGCCAGCAGCCCAAGCAGGGGGTCCTACGAGCAGTACTTC. The encoded protein is CASSPSRGSYEQYF.

As DNA, the CDR3 is TGTGCCAGCAGCCAAACACGATTAGCGGGGTACACAGATACGCAGTATTTT. Translation: CASSQTRLAGYTDTQYF. V and J are TRBV7-6 and TRBJ2-3; 8 bases line up with TRBD2. Looked up from germline, CDR1 is SGHVS and CDR2 is FNYEAQ. J was trimmed by 2 bases and V by 5 bases; bases with no gene match: 12. This CDR3 is built from 17 residues.

The J gene is TRBJ2-7, the V gene TRBV2; TRBD2 matches 14 bases. The CDR3 has 17 residues. Germline-derived CDR1 and CDR2 are SNHLY and FYNNEI. After removal of 3 bases from V and 5 bases from J, the junction contained 9 bases not matched to a gene. The CDR3: CASSDQGTSGRVDEQYF. For the CDR3, the DNA is TGTGCCAGCAGTGACCAGGGGACTAGCGGGAGAGTCGACGAGCAGTACTTC.

Points on this clone: The identical CDR3 is also encoded by other nucleotide sequences in the sample. The CDR3: CASSDRAETQYF. The CDR3 DNA follows: TGTGCCAGCTCGGACAGGGCAGAGACCCAGTACTTC. The chain recombines TRBV27 with TRBJ2-5, with 8 bases identical to TRBD1. The germline CDR1 and CDR2 sequences are MNHEY and SMNVEV (reference sequence). Trimming cost V 8 bases and J 4 bases; bases outside gene matches: 3. This CDR3 region has 12 residues.

The rearrangement joins TRBV30 to TRBJ1-3, with D unresolved. Trimming removed 5 bases from V and 4 bases from J, with 15 bases in between. Per the germline V gene, CDR1 is GTSNPN and CDR2 is SVGIG (reference sequence). The CDR3 contains 14 residues. The CDR3 sequence: CAWLKPAWGNTIYF. DNA of the CDR3: TGTGCCTGGCTAAAACCAGCATGGGGAAACACCATATATTTT.

A note on this clone: Other DNA sequences from this sample encode an identical CDR3 as well. The chain uses TRBV5-1 and TRBJ2-7; tentatively, D is TRBD1 or TRBD2 (5 bases each). Germline CDR1 is SGHRS and CDR2 is YFSETQ. V was trimmed by 0 bases and J by 4 bases, leaving 11 bases between them. CDR3 length: 14 amino acids. DNA for the CDR3: TGCGCCAGCAGCTTGGGAGGGCAGGGTTACGAGCAGTACTTC. Its translation: CASSLGGQGYEQYF.

The DNA for the CDR3 is TGCAGCGTTGAAGATGGTACAAGGCCCACCCGGGATGGCTACACCTTC. This sequence encodes CSVEDGTRPTRDGYTF. The chain employs TRBV29-1 and TRBJ1-2; no reliable D call. The CDR3 is 16 amino acids. Deletions cut 0 bases from V and 6 bases from J, with 20 bases between. Germline CDR1 reads SQVTM; CDR2 reads ANQGSEA.

This chain connects TRBV19 to TRBJ2-7; D perhaps matches TRBD2 (6 bases). The CDR3 length is 15 residues. V shed 5 bases and J shed 0 bases, with 14 bases lying between them. CDR1 is LNHDA and CDR2 is SQIVND in the germline V gene (reference sequence). This chain's CDR3 is CASSPNRGFSYEQYF. CDR3 sequence (DNA): TGTGCCAGTAGTCCAAACCGGGGGTTCTCCTACGAGCAGTACTTC.

The V gene is TRBV9, the J gene TRBJ2-1; unclear D gene. The CDR3 extends over 13 amino acids. CDR1 is SGDLS and CDR2 is YYNGEE in the germline V gene. V gave up 4 bases and J gave up 8 bases, with 13 bases separating them. CDR3 nucleotides: TGTGCCAGCAGCCCGAGGTCCTGGGATGAGCAGTTCTTC. It codes for CASSPRSWDEQFF. The variable domain in full, completed from reference TRBV9 and TRBJ2-1, reads DSGVTQTPKHLITATGQRVTLRCSPRSGDLSVYWYQQSLDQGLQFLIQYYNGEERAKGNILERFSAQQFPDLHSELNLSSLELGDSALYFCASSPRSWDEQFFGPGTRLTVL.

CDR3 in amino acids: CASSPQVQVKDGYTF. In DNA, the CDR3 is TGTGCCAGCAGCCCACAGGTTCAAGTGAAGGATGGCTACACCTTC. The V call is TRBV13, the J call TRBJ1-2; possible D gene TRBD1, 5 bases. The CDR3 totals 15 residues. V gave up 5 bases and J gave up 6 bases, with 19 bases separating them. The germline V gene encodes CDR1 PRHDT and CDR2 FYEKMQ (reference sequence).

This clone was picked up one time. This CDR3 reads CASRLAEQETQYF. The DNA of the CDR3 is TGTGCCAGCAGATTAGCGGAACAAGAGACCCAGTACTTC. The chain joins TRBV27 to TRBJ2-5; D might be TRBD2 (6 bases). This CDR3 contains 13 residues. Germline assignment: CDR1 MNHEY and CDR2 SMNVEV (reference sequence). The V end lost 6 bases, the J end lost 2 bases, and 10 bases lay between the germline ends.

The V gene is TRBV14, the J gene TRBJ2-1; D remains ambiguous. This CDR3 contains 13 residues. V lost 4 bases and J 14 bases, leaving 18 bases between the germline ends. CDR1 and CDR2 (germline): SGHDN, FVKESK. The CDR3 nucleotides are TGTGCCAGCAGCCCCTACCGTGCGGTTGGCGAGTTCTTC. This sequence encodes CASSPYRAVGEFF. Full variable domain (remainder filled in from reference TRBV14 and TRBJ2-1): EAGVTQFPSHSVIEKGQTVTLRCDPISGHDNLYWYRRVMGKEIKFLLHFVKESKQDESGMPNNRFLAERTGGTYSTLKVQPAELEDSGVYFCASSPYRAVGEFFGPGTRLTVL.

The chain is built from TRBV5-1 and TRBJ2-7; D gene unclear. The V and J ends lost 0 bases and 0 bases respectively, with 10 bases between them. There are 15 residues in the CDR3. Germline V CDR1 and CDR2: SGHRS, YFSETQ. The DNA for the CDR3 is TGCGCCAGCAGCTTGGTTGGCAACCCCTCCTACGAGCAGTACTTC. It codes for CASSLVGNPSYEQYF.

The chain is built from TRBV4-1 and TRBJ2-1; TRBD2 matches 8 bases. Germline CDR1 and CDR2: MGHRA and YSYEKL. CDR3 length equals 15 residues. V trimming: 5 bases; J trimming: 7 bases; junction bases outside the gene matches: 10. CDR3 DNA: TGCGCCAGCAGCGAATCCATAGCGGGGAGGAATGAGCAGTTCTTC. Its translation: CASSESIAGRNEQFF.